Each of the 8 T cell receptor beta chains below was sequenced from the same sample in a study of blood T cell dynamics during melanoma immunotherapy. Described time point: pre-treatment baseline. Method: immunoSEQ multiplex PCR; TCRdb's copy keeps in-frame clones and lacks some. The profile covers around 12,000 clones, with around 84% appearing a single time and 9% taken by the ten largest. The sequencing here drew on blood, taken from a patient treated with checkpoint blockade. The receptors come from a human donor with melanoma.

In its sample, this clone was seen once. This chain uses TRBV28 with TRBJ1-2; D uncertain. Between the trimmed V and J ends, which lost 4 bases and 0 bases, there was a span of 12 bases. Looked up from germline, CDR1 is MDHEN and CDR2 is SYDVKM. CDR3 length: 15 residues. The CDR3 sequence: CASSYLGGSNYGYTF. Written as DNA, the CDR3 is TGTGCCAGCAGTTATCTCGGAGGGTCTAACTATGGCTACACCTTC.

This clone showed up just once. CDR3 in amino acids: CASKLRDHLTDTQYF. Here the CDR3 DNA reads TGTGCCAGCAAGCTCCGGGACCATCTCACAGATACGCAGTATTTT. The chain has TRBV6-1 and TRBJ2-3; perhaps D is TRBD1 or TRBD2 (5 bases each). The germline gives CDR1 MNHNS, CDR2 SASEGT. The CDR3 totals 15 residues. V was cut by 7 bases and J by 2 bases, with 16 bases left in between.

The CDR3 sequence is CASSPNLAAGILEQYF. CDR3 in DNA: TGCGCCAGCAGCCCAAACTTAGCGGCGGGAATCCTGGAGCAGTACTTC. The chain carries TRBV5-1 and TRBJ2-7; maybe TRBD2 (6 bases). Germline V gene sequence: CDR1 SGHRS, CDR2 YFSETQ. Trimming stripped 4 bases from V and 7 bases from J, with 24 bases between. The CDR3 has 16 residues.

This chain connects TRBV6-5 to TRBJ1-1; D remains ambiguous. The germline gives CDR1 MNHEY, CDR2 SVGAGI. The ends were cut back, 0 bases at V and 2 bases at J, with 4 bases in the middle. CDR3 size: 13 residues. The CDR3 DNA sequence: TGTGCCAGCAGTTACTCTTCCAACACTGAAGCTTTCTTT. Its protein is CASSYSSNTEAFF.

The CDR3 coding sequence is TGTGCCAGTAGTATGAACGGTTTGGTAGCCACTGAAGCTTTCTTT. Protein product: CASSMNGLVATEAFF. This sequence joins TRBV19 and TRBJ1-1; D uncertain. Trimming took 3 bases from V and 4 from J, leaving 15 bases between them. CDR3 length: 15 amino acids. In germline, CDR1 is LNHDA, CDR2 SQIVND (reference sequence). The entire variable domain, with the rest obtained from reference TRBV19 and TRBJ1-1, is as follows: DGGITQSPKYLFRKEGQNVTLSCEQNLNHDAMYWYRQDPGQGLRLIYYSQIVNDFQKGDIAEGYSVSREKKESFPLTVTSAQKNPTAFYLCASSMNGLVATEAFFGQGTRLTVV.

V is TRBV7-2 and J is TRBJ2-2; D is possibly TRBD2 (6 bases). The V end was cut by 5 bases, the J end by 5 bases, with 9 bases between. This CDR3 has 13 residues. Germline CDR1 reads SGHTA; CDR2 reads FQGNSA. The CDR3 spells CASSREQTGELFF. Written as DNA, the CDR3 is TGTGCCAGCAGCCGGGAGCAGACCGGGGAGCTGTTTTTT. Full variable domain (outside the CDR3, taken from reference TRBV7-2 and TRBJ2-2): GAGVSQSPSNKVTEKGKDVELRCDPISGHTALYWYRQSLGQGLEFLIYFQGNSAPDKSGLPSDRFSAERTGGSVSTLTIQRTQQEDSAVYLCASSREQTGELFFGEGSRLTVL.

The rearrangement links TRBV6-1 to TRBJ2-2; 12 bases are a match to TRBD2. Germline CDR1 MNHNS, CDR2 SASEGT. The ends lost 3 bases at V and 4 bases at J; junction bases unmatched: 9. The CDR3 sequence is 18 residues long. In DNA, the CDR3 is TGTGCCAGCAGTGAGAGACTAGCGGGAGTGGGGGGCACCGGGGAGCTGTTTTTT. Its protein product is CASSERLAGVGGTGELFF.

V gene TRBV15 combines with J gene TRBJ2-7, with D perhaps TRBD2 (7 bases). V gave up 3 bases and J gave up 6 bases, with 18 bases separating them. Germline CDR1 is LNHNV and CDR2 is YYDKDF (reference sequence). CDR3 length: 15 residues. This CDR3 reads CATSRDSGIGGEQYF. In nucleotides, the CDR3 is TGTGCCACCAGCAGGGACAGCGGGATAGGTGGCGAGCAGTACTTC. Filled out from reference TRBV15 and TRBJ2-7, the complete variable domain reads DAMVIQNPRYQVTQFGKPVTLSCSQTLNHNVMYWYQQKSSQAPKLLFHYYDKDFNNEADTPDNFQSRRPNTSFCFLDIRSPGLGDTAMYLCATSRDSGIGGEQYFGPGTRLTVT.